The T cell receptor (beta chain) described here comes from a study of shared clonotypes between healthy human individuals. Study-wide findings and caveats: A handful of donors shared 4.5% to 6.5% of their naive CD4 clonotypes.

On this clone itself: What it recognizes is unknown.

Sequenced by immunoSEQ multiplex PCR; TCRdb stores in-frame clones only, minus some. Among about 1,500,000 clones listed, roughly 96% were seen once. Germline V gene sequence: CDR1 SGDLS, CDR2 YYNGEE. With 3 bases removed from V and 6 bases from J, the gap between germline ends came to 7 bases. The CDR3 covers 11 residues. The material sequenced was naive CD4+ T cells sorted from blood. This sample's subset: CD45RA+ positively selected. The clonotype originates from a man aged 25 to 45 in good health. The chain recombines TRBV9 with TRBJ2-7, with D perhaps matching TRBD1 or TRBD2 (5 bases each). The chain's CDR3 is CASSGDGEQYF. In DNA, the CDR3 is TGTGCCAGCAGCGGGGACGGCGAGCAGTACTTC.